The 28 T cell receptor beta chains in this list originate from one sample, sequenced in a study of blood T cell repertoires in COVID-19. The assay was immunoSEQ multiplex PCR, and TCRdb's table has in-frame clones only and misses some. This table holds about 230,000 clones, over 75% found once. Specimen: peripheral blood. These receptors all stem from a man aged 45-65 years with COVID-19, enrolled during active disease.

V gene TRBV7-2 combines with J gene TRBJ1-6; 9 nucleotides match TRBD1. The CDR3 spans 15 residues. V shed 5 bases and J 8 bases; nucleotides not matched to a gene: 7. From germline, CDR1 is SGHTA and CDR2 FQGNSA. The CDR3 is CASSRTGASYSPLHF. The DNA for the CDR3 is TGTGCCAGCAGCAGGACAGGGGCCTCCTATTCACCCCTCCACTTT.

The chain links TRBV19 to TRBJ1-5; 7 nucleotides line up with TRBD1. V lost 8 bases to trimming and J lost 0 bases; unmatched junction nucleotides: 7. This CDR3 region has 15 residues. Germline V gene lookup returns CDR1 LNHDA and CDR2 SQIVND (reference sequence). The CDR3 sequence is CASDRQGLSNQPQHF. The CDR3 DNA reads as TGTGCCAGTGATAGACAGGGACTTAGCAATCAGCCCCAGCATTTT. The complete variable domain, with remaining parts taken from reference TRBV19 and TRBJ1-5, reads DGGITQSPKYLFRKEGQNVTLSCEQNLNHDAMYWYRQDPGQGLRLIYYSQIVNDFQKGDIAEGYSVSREKKESFPLTVTSAQKNPTAFYLCASDRQGLSNQPQHFGDGTRLSIL.

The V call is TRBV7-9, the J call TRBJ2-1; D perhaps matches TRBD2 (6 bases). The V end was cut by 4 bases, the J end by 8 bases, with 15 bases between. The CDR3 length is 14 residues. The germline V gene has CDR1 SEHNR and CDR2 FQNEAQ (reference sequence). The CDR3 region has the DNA TGTGCCAGCAGCTCCCCCACGGGGGAGTATGAGCAGTTCTTC. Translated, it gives CASSSPTGEYEQFF.

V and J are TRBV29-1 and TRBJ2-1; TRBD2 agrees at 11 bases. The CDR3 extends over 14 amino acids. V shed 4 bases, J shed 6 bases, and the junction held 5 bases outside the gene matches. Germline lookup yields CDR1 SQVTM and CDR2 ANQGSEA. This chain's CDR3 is CSVVSGGAGNEQFF. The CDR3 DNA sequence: TGCAGCGTTGTTAGCGGGGGGGCCGGCAATGAGCAGTTCTTC.

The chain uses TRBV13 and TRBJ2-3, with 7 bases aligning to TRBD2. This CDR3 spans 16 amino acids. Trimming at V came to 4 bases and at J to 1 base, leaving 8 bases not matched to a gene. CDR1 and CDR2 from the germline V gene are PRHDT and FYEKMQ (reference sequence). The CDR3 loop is CASSSPRSGGTDTQYF. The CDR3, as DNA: TGTGCCAGCAGCTCCCCTAGGAGCGGGGGCACAGATACGCAGTATTTT.

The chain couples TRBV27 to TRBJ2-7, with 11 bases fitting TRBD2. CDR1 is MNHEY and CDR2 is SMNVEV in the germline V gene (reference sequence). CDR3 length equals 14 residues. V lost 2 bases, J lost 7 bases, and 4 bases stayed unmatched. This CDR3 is CASSLGTSGREQYF. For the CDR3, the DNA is TGTGCCAGCAGTTTAGGGACTAGCGGCCGTGAGCAGTACTTC.

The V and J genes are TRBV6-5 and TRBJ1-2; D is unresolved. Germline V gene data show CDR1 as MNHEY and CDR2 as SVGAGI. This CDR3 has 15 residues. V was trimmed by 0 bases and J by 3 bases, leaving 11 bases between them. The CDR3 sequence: CASSYSTLSYYGYTF. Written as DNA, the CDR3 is TGTGCCAGCAGTTACTCGACTTTGTCTTACTATGGCTACACCTTC.

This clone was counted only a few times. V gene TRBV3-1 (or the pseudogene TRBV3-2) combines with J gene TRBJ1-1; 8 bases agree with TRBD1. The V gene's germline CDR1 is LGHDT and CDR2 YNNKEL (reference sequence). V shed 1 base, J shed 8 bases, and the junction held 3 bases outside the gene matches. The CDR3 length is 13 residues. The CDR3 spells CASSQGRTGEAFF. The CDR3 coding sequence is TGTGCCAGCAGCCAAGGGCGGACAGGGGAAGCTTTCTTT.

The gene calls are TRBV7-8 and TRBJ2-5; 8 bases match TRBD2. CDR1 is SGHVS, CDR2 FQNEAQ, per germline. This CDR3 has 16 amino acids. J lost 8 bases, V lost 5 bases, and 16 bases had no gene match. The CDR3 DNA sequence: TGTGCCAGCAGCGAAAGACCCGGGACTAGTAGATATACCCAGTACTTC. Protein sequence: CASSERPGTSRYTQYF.

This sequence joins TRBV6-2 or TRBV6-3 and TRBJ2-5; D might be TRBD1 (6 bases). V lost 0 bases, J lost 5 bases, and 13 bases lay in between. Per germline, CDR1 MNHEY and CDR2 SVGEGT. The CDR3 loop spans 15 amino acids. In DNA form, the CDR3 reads TGTGCCAGCAGTTACTCTGGGACATTCCTGGAGACCCAGTACTTC. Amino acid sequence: CASSYSGTFLETQYF.

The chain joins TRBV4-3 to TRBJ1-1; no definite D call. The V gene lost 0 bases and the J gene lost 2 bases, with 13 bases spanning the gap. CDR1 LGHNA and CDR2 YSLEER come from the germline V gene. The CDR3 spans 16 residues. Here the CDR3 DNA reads TGCGCCAGCAGCCAAGATTCCACTCGGGGAAACACTGAAGCTTTCTTT. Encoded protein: CASSQDSTRGNTEAFF.

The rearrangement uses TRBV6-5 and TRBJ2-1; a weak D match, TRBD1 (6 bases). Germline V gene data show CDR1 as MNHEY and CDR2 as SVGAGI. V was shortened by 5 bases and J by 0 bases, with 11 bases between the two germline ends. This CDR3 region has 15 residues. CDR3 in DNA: TGTGCCAGCAGTCCCAGGGGACGCTCCTACAATGAGCAGTTCTTC. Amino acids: CASSPRGRSYNEQFF.

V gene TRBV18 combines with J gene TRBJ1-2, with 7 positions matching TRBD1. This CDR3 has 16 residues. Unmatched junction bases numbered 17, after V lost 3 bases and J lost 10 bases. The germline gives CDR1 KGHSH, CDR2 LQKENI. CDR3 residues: CASSPPNSGQARDYTF. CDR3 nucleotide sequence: TGTGCCAGCTCACCCCCTAACTCAGGACAGGCCCGGGACTACACCTTC.

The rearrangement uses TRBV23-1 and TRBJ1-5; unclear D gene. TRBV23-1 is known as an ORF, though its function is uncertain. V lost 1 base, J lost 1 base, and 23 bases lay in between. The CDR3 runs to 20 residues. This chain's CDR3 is CASSQFRRFEIFGSNQPQHF. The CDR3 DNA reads TGCGCCAGCAGTCAATTCCGCAGGTTCGAAATCTTTGGGAGCAATCAGCCCCAGCATTTT.

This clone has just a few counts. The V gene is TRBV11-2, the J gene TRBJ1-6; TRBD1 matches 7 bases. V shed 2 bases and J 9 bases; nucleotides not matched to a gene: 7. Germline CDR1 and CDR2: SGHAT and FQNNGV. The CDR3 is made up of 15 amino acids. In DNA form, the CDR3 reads TGTGCCAGCAGCTTAAGGGCAGGGGGAAGTTCACCCCTCCACTTT. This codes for CASSLRAGGSSPLHF.

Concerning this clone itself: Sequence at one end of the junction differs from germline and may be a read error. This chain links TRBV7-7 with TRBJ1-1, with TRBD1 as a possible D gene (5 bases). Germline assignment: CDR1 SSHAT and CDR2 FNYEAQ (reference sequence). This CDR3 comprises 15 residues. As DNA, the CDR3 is TGTGCTAGCAACCGGAAGGGGAAGGGTGGCACTGAAGCTTTCTTT. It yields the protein CASNRKGKGGTEAFF.

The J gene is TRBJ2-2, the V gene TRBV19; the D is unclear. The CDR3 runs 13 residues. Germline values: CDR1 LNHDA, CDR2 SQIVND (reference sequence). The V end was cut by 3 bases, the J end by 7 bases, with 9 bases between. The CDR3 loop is CASSMGRHGELFF. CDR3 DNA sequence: TGTGCCAGTAGTATGGGCCGTCACGGGGAGCTGTTTTTT. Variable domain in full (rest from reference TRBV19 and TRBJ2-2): DGGITQSPKYLFRKEGQNVTLSCEQNLNHDAMYWYRQDPGQGLRLIYYSQIVNDFQKGDIAEGYSVSREKKESFPLTVTSAQKNPTAFYLCASSMGRHGELFFGEGSRLTVL.

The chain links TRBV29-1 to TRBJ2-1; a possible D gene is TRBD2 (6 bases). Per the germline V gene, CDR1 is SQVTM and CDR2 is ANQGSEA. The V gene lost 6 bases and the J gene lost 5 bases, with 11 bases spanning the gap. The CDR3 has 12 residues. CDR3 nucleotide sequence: TGCAGCGTGGGGACTTTCGACAATGAGCAGTTCTTC. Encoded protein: CSVGTFDNEQFF.

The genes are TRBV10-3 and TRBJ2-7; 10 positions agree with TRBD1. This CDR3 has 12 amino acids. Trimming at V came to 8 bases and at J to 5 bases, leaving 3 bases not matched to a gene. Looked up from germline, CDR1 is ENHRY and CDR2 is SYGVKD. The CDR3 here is CAIWTGGHEQYF. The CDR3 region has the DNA TGTGCCATCTGGACAGGGGGACACGAGCAGTACTTC.

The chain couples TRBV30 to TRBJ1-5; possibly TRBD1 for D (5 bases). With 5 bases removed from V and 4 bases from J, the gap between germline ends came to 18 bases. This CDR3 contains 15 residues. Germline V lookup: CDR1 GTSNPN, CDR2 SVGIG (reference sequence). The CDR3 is CAWSLGDSPNQPQHF. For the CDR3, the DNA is TGTGCCTGGTCTCTTGGAGACAGTCCAAATCAGCCCCAGCATTTT.

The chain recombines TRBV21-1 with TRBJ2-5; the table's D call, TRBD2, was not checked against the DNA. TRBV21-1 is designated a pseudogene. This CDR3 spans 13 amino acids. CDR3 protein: CAADTRRRETQYF. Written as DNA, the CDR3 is TGTGCCGCCGATACGCGGAGGAGGGAGACCCAGTACTTC.

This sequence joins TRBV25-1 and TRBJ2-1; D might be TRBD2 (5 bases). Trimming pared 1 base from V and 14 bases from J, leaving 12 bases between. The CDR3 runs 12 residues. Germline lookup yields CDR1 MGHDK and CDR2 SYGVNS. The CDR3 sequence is CASSELPGTKFF. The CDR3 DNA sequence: TGTGCCAGCAGTGAATTACCGGGAACCAAGTTCTTC.

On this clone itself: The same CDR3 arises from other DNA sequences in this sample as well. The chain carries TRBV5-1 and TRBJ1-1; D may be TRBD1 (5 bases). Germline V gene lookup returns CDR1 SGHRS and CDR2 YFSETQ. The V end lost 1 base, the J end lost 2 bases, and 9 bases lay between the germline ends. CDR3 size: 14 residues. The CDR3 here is CASSLTGRNTEAFF. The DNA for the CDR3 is TGCGCCAGCAGCTTGACAGGCCGAAACACTGAAGCTTTCTTT.

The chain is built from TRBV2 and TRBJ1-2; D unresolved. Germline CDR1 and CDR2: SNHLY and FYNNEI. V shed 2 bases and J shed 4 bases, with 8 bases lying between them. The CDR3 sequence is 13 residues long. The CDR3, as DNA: TGTGCCAGCAGTGAACGGCGGTCCTATGGCTACACCTTC. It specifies CASSERRSYGYTF.

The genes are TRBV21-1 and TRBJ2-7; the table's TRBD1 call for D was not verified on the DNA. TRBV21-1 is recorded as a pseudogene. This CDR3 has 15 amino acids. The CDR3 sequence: CASLDRAPLLYEQYF. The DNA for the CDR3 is TGTGCCAGCCTAGACAGGGCCCCTCTCCTCTACGAGCAGTACTTC.

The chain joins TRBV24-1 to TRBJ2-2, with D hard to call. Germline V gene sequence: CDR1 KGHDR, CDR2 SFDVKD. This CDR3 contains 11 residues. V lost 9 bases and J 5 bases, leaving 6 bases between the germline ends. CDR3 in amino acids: CATARTGELFF. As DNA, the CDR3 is TGTGCCACCGCGAGAACCGGGGAGCTGTTTTTT.

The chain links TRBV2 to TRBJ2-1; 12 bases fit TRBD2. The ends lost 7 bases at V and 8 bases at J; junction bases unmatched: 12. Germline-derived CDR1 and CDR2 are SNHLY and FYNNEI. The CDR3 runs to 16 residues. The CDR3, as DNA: TGTGCCAGCAACCGGGGAGCTAGCGGGGGGGCTCATGAGCAGTTCTTC. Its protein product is CASNRGASGGAHEQFF.

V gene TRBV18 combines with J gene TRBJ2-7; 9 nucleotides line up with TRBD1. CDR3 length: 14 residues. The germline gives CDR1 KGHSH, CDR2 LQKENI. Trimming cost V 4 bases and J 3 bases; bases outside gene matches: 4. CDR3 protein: CASSHRDRVYEQYF. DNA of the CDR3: TGTGCCAGCTCACACCGGGACAGGGTCTACGAGCAGTACTTC. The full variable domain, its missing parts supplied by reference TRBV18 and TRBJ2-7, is NAGVMQNPRHLVRRRGQEARLRCSPMKGHSHVYWYRQLPEEGLKFMVYLQKENIIDESGMPKERFSAEFPKEGPSILRIQQVVRGDSAAYFCASSHRDRVYEQYFGPGTRLTVT.